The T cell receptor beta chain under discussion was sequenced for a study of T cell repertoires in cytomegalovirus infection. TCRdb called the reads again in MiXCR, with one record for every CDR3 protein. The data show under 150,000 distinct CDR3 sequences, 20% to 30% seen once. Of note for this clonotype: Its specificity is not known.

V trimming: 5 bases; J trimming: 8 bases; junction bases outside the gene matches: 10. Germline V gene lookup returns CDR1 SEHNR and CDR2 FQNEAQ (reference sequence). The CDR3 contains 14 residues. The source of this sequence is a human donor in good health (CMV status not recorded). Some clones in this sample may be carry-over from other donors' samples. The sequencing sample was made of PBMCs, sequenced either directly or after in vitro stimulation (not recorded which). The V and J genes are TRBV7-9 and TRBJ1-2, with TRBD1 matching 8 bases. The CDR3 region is CASSPTGEKRGYTF. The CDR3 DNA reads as TGTGCCAGCAGCCCGACAGGGGAAAAGCGGGGCTACACCTTC.